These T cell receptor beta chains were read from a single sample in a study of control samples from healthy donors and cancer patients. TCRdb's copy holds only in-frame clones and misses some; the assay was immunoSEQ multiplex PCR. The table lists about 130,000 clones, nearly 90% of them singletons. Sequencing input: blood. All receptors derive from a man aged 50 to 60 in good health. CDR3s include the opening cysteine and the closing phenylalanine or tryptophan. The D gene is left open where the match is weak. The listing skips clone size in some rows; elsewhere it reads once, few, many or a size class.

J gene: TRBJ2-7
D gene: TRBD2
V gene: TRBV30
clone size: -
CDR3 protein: CAWSGFASGGEYSYEQYF
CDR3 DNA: TGTGCCTGGAGTGGATTCGCTAGCGGGGGGGAATACTCCTACGAGCAGTACTTC

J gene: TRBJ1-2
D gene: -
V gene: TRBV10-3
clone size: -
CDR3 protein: CAISEVAGRAVENYGYTF
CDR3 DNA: TGTGCCATCAGTGAGGTAGCGGGCAGGGCGGTGGAAAACTATGGCTACACCTTC

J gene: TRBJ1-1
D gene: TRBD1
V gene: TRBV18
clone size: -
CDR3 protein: CASSPGQGVNTEAFF
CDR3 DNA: TGTGCCAGCTCACCCGGACAGGGGGTGAACACTGAAGCTTTCTTT

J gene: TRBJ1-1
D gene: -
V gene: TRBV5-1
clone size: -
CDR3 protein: CASSPTGRLNTEAFF
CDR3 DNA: TGCGCCAGCAGCCCGACGGGACGGTTGAACACTGAAGCTTTCTTT

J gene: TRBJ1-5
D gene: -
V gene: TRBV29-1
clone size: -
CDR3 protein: CSVQTEDSNQPQHF
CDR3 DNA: TGCAGCGTCCAGACAGAAGATAGCAATCAGCCCCAGCATTTT

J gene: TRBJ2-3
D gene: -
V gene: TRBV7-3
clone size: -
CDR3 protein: CASSLRARFTDTQYF
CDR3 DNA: TGTGCCAGCAGCTTAAGGGCCAGATTCACAGATACGCAGTATTTT

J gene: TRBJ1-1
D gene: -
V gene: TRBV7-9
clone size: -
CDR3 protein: CASSLLGVEAFF
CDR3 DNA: TGTGCCAGCAGCTTATTGGGGGTTGAAGCTTTCTTT

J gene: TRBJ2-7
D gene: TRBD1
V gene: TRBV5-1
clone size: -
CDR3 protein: CASSTIGTGESYEQYF
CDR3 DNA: TGCGCCAGCAGCACCATTGGGACAGGGGAGTCCTACGAGCAGTACTTC

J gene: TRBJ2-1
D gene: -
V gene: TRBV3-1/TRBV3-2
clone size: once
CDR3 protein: CASSQGGYEQFF
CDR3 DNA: TGTGCCAGCAGCCAAGGAGGTTATGAGCAGTTCTTC

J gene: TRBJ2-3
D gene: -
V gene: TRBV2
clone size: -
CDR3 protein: CASSVRAGSTDTQYF
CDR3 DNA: TGTGCCAGCAGTGTCCGAGCAGGGAGCACAGATACGCAGTATTTT

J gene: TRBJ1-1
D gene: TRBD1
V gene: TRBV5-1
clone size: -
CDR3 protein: CASSFRDRGTEAFF
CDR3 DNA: TGCGCCAGCAGCTTCCGGGACAGGGGCACTGAAGCTTTCTTT

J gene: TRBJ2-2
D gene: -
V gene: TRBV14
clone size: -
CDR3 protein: CASSQDANRLNTGELFF
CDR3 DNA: TGTGCCAGCAGCCAAGACGCTAACAGGTTGAACACCGGGGAGCTGTTTTTT

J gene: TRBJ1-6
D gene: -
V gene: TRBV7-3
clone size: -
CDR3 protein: CASSRDPGSSPLHF
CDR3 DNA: TGTGCCAGCAGCCGGGACCCTGGGAGTTCACCCCTCCACTTT

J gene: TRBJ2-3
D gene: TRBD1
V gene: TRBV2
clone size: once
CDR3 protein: CASSEGTETDTQYF
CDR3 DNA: TGTGCCAGCAGTGAGGGGACAGAGACAGATACGCAGTATTTT

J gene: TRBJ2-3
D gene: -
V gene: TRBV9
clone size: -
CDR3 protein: CASSVGADTYTSTDTQYF
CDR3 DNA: TGTGCCAGCAGCGTAGGGGCTGACACCTATACTAGCACAGATACGCAGTATTTT

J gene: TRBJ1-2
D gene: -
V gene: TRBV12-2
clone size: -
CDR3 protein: CASRSGQGNSYGYTF
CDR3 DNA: TGTGCAAGTCGCTCGGGACAGGGGAACTCCTATGGCTACACCTTC

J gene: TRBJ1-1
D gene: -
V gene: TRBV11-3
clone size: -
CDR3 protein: CASSLNRYTEAFF
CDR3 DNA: TGTGCCAGCAGCTTAAACCGGTACACTGAAGCTTTCTTT

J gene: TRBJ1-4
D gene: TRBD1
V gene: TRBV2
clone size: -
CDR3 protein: CASNVGWTGDEKLFF
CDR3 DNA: TGTGCCAGCAACGTGGGTTGGACAGGCGACGAAAAACTGTTTTTT

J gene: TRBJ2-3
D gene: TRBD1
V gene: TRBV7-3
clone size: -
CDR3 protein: CASSLRTGGLTDTQYF
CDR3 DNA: TGTGCCAGCAGCTTAAGGACAGGGGGTCTCACAGATACGCAGTATTTT

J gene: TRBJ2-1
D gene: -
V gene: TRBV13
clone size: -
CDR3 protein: CASSFGKSSYNEQFF
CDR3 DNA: TGTGCCAGCAGCTTCGGTAAGAGCTCCTACAATGAGCAGTTCTTC

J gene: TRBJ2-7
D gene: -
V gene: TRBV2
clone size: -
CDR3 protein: CASTRTVSSYEQYF
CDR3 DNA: TGTGCCAGCACCCGGACCGTGAGCTCCTACGAGCAGTACTTC

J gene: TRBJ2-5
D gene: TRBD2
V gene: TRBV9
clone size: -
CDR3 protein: CASSVVPTSGEETQYF
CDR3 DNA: TGTGCCAGCAGCGTAGTCCCGACTAGCGGAGAAGAGACCCAGTACTTC

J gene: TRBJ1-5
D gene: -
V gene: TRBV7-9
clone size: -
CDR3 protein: CASEGGGNQPQHF
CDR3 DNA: TGTGCCAGCGAGGGCGGTGGCAATCAGCCCCAGCATTTT

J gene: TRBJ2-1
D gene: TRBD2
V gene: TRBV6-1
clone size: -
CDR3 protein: CASSEALSGASYNEQFF
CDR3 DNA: TGTGCCAGCAGTGAAGCGCTAAGCGGGGCCTCCTACAATGAGCAGTTCTTC

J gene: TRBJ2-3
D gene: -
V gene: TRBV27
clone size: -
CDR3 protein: CASSSNLHPEDTQYF
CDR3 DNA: TGTGCCAGCAGTTCAAACTTGCACCCCGAGGATACGCAGTATTTT

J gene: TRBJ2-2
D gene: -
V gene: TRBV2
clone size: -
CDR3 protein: CASSGVSPSGPGELFF
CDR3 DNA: TGTGCCAGCAGTGGGGTCAGCCCATCGGGGCCCGGGGAGCTGTTTTTT

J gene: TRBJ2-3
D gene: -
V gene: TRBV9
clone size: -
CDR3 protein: CASSEEASTDTQYF
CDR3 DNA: TGTGCCAGCAGCGAAGAGGCCTCCACAGATACGCAGTATTTT

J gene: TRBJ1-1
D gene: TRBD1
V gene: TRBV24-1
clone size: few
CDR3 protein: CATSDSTGATEAFF
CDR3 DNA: TGTGCCACCAGTGATTCGACAGGGGCCACTGAAGCTTTCTTT

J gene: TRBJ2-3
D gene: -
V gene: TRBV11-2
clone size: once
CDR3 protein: CASSLVALTDGKAATQYF
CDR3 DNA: TGTGCCAGCAGCTTAGTCGCGTTAACGGATGGCAAGGCGGCTACGCAGTATTTT

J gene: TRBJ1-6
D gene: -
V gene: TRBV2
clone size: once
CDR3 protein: CASILRDNSPLHF
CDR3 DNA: TGTGCCAGCATACTAAGGGATAATTCACCCCTCCACTTT

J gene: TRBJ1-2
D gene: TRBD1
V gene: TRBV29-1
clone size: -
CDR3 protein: CSVADRGQGGYTF
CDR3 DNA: TGCAGCGTTGCGGACAGGGGGCAGGGTGGCTACACCTTC

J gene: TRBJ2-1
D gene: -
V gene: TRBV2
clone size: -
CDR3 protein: CANDSLRDEQFF
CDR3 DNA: TGTGCCAATGACAGTCTTCGGGATGAGCAGTTCTTC

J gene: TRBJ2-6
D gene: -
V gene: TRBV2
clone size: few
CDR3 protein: CASSVEPQGANVLTF
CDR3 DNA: TGTGCCAGCAGCGTGGAACCCCAGGGGGCCAACGTCCTGACTTTC

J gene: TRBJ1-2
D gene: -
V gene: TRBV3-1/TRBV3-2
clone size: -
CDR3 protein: CASSPRNRVYGYTF
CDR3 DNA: TGTGCCAGCAGCCCAAGAAACAGGGTCTATGGCTACACCTTC

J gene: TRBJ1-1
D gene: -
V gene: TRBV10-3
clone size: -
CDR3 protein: CAISDLRLNTEAFF
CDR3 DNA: TGTGCCATCAGTGACCTCCGGTTGAACACTGAAGCTTTCTTT

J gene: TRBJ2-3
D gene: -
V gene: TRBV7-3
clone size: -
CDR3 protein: CASSGQTDTQYF
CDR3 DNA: TGTGCCAGCAGCGGACAGACCGATACGCAGTATTTT

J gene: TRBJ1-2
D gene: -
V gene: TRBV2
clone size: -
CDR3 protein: CASSGRTNNYGYTF
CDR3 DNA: TGTGCCAGCAGTGGACGGACAAATAACTATGGCTACACCTTC

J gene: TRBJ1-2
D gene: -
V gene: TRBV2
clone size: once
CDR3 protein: CASSQGRANNYGYTF
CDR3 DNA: TGTGCCAGCAGCCAGGGACGGGCGAATAACTATGGCTACACCTTC

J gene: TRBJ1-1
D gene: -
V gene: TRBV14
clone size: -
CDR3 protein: CASSQTAGRGGTEAFF
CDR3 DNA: TGTGCCAGCAGCCAAACGGCGGGCAGGGGTGGTACTGAAGCTTTCTTT

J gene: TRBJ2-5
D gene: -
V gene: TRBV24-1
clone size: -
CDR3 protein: CATSDLPGNLQETQYF
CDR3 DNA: TGTGCCACCAGTGATTTGCCAGGGAACCTCCAAGAGACCCAGTACTTC

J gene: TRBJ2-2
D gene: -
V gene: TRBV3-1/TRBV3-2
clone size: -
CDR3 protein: CASARQGRGTGELFF
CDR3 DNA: TGTGCCAGCGCCCGGCAAGGAAGGGGAACCGGGGAGCTGTTTTTT

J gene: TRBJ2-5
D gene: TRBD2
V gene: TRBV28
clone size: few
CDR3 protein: CASSLRASGRETQYF
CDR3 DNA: TGTGCCAGCAGTTTAAGGGCTAGCGGGAGGGAGACCCAGTACTTC

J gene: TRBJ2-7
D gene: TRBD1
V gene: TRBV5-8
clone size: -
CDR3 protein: CASSLATGGFYEQYF
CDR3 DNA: TGTGCCAGCAGCTTGGCGACAGGGGGCTTCTACGAGCAGTACTTC

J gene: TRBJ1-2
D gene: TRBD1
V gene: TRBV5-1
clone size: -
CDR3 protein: CASSAGGDYGYTF
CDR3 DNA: TGCGCCAGCAGCGCAGGGGGCGACTATGGCTACACCTTC